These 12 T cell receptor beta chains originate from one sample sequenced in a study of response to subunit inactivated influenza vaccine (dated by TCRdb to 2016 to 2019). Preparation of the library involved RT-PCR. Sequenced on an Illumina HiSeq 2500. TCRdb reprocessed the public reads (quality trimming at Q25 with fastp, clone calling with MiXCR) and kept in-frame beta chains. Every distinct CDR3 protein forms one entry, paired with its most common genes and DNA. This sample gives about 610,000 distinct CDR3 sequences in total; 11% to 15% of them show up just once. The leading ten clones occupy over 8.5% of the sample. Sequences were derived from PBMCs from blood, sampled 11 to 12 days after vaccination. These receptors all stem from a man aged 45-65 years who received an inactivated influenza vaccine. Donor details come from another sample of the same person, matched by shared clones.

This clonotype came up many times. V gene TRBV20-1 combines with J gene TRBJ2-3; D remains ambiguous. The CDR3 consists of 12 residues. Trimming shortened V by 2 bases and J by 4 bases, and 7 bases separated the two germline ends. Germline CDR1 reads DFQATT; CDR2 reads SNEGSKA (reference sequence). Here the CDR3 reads CSARRLSDTQYF. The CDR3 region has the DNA TGCAGTGCTAGAAGGTTATCAGATACGCAGTATTTT.

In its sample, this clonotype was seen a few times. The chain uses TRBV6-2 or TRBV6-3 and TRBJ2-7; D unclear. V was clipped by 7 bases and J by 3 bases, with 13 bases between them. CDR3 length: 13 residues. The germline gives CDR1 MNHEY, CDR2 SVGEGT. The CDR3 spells CASTAGAYYEQYF. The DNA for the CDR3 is TGTGCCAGCACGGCAGGAGCTTACTACGAGCAGTACTTC.

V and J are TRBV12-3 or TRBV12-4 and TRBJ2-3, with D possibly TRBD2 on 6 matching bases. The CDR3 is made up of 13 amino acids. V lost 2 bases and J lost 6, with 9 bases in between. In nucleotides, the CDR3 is TGTGCCAGCAGTTTACGCGGGGCCGATACGCAGTATTTT. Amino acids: CASSLRGADTQYF.

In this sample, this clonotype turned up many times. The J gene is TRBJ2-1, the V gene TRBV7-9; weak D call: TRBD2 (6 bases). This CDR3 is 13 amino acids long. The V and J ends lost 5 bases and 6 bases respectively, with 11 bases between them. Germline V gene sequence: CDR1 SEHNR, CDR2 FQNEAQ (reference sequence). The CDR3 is CASSRDFPNEQFF. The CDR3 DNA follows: TGTGCCAGCAGCCGGGACTTTCCCAATGAGCAGTTCTTC.

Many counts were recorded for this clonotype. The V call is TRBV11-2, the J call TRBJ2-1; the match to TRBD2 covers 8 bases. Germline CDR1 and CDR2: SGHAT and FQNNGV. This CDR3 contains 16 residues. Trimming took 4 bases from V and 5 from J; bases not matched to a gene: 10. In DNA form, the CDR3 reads TGTGCCAGCAGCTGGGGGGCGGGGGGCAAGCACAATGAGCAGTTCTTC. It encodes CASSWGAGGKHNEQFF.

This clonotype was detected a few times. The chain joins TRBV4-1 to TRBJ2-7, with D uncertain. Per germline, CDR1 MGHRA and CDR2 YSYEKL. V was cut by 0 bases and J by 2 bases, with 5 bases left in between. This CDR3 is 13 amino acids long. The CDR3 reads CASSQEPPYEQYF. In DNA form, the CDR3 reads TGCGCCAGCAGCCAAGAGCCCCCCTACGAGCAGTACTTC.

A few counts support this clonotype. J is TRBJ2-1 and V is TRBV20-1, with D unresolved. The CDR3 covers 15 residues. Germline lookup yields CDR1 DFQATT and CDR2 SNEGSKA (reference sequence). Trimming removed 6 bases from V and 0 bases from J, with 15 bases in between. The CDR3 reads CSATGAGSSYNEQFF. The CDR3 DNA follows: TGCAGTGCCACTGGCGCAGGTAGCTCCTACAATGAGCAGTTCTTC.

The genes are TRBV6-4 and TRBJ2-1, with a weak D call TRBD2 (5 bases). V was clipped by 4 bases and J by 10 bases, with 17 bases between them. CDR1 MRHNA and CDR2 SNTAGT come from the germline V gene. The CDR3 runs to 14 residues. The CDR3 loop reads CASSVRQKEVEQFF. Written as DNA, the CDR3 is TGTGCCAGCAGTGTACGACAAAAGGAGGTCGAGCAGTTCTTC.

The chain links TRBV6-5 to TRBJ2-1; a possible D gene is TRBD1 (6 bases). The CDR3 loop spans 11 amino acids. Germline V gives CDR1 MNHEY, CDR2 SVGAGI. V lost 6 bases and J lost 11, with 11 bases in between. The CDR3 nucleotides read TGTGCCAGCAGACAACAGGGAAAGCAGTTCTTC. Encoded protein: CASRQQGKQFF.

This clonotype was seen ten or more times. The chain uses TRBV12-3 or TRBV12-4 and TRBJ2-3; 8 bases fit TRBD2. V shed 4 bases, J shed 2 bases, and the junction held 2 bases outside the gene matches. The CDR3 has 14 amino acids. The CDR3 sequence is CASSSGLATDTQYF. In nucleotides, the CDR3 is TGTGCCAGCAGTTCCGGACTAGCCACAGATACGCAGTATTTT.

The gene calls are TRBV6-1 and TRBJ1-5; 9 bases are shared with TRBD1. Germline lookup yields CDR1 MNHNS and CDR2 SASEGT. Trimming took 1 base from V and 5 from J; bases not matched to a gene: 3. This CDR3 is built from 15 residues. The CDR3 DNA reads TGTGCCAGCAGTGAAGGGACAGGGGCTCATCAGCCCCAGCATTTT. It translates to CASSEGTGAHQPQHF.

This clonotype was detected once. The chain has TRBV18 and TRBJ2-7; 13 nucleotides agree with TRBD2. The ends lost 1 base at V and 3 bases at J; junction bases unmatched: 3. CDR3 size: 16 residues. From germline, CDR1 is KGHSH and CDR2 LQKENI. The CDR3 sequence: CASSPLGLAGNYEQYF. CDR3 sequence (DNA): TGTGCCAGCTCACCACTGGGACTAGCGGGGAACTACGAGCAGTACTTC.